A selection of T cell receptor beta chains follows, all from one sample in a study of cytomegalovirus exposure and HLA in healthy donors. Produced via immunoSEQ multiplex PCR; TCRdb's table is partial and in-frame only. The sample includes almost 200,000 clones, roughly four fifths of them seen just once. The material sequenced was PBMCs. All receptors come from a man aged 30-40 years in good health and CMV-seronegative. CDR3s include the opening cysteine and the closing phenylalanine or tryptophan. D genes are given only for firm matches. Not all rows give a size; the values are once, few, many and, for expanded clones, a class.

size,length,D,V,J,CDR3,DNA
.,15,.,TRBV5-4,TRBJ1-6,CASSAGQNYNSPLHF,TGTGCCAGCAGCGCCGGACAGAATTATAATTCACCCCTCCACTTT
.,11,.,TRBV28,TRBJ1-1,CASGRGTEAFF,TGTGCCAGCGGAAGGGGCACTGAAGCTTTCTTT
.,12,TRBD1,TRBV29-1,TRBJ1-1,CSVETGATEAFF,TGCAGCGTTGAGACAGGGGCCACTGAAGCTTTCTTT
.,16,.,TRBV5-1,TRBJ1-4,CASSLSRGPTNEKLFF,TGCGCCAGCAGCCTCTCCAGGGGTCCAACTAATGAAAAACTGTTTTTT
.,17,TRBD1,TRBV29-1,TRBJ2-1,CSVAHRGQGQPVNEQFF,TGCAGCGTCGCCCACAGGGGGCAGGGTCAGCCGGTGAATGAGCAGTTCTTC
.,15,TRBD1,TRBV5-4,TRBJ1-2,CASSPTIGTGNGYTF,TGTGCCAGCAGCCCTACTATTGGGACAGGGAATGGCTACACCTTC
.,15,TRBD1,TRBV7-3,TRBJ2-1,CASSFGQGPYNEQFF,TGTGCCAGCAGCTTTGGACAGGGCCCCTACAATGAGCAGTTCTTC
.,15,TRBD1,TRBV7-2,TRBJ2-7,CASSTPGTGYYEQYF,TGTGCCAGCAGCACACCCGGGACAGGGTACTACGAGCAGTACTTC
.,12,TRBD1,TRBV9,TRBJ1-2,CASRGTDYGYTF,TGTGCCAGCAGAGGGACAGACTATGGCTACACCTTC
.,15,.,TRBV28,TRBJ1-2,CASNTPAAGKEGYTF,TGTGCCAGCAATACTCCCGCGGCAGGGAAGGAAGGCTACACCTTC
.,16,TRBD2,TRBV10-3,TRBJ2-7,CAISGRLAGSIYEQYF,TGTGCCATCAGTGGAAGACTAGCGGGATCCATCTACGAGCAGTACTTC
.,15,TRBD1,TRBV27,TRBJ1-4,CASTRTGGNNEKLFF,TGTGCCAGTACCCGGACAGGGGGGAATAATGAAAAACTGTTTTTT
.,16,TRBD1,TRBV11-2,TRBJ1-1,CASSQGQGIMNTEAFF,TGTGCCAGCAGTCAAGGACAGGGAATCATGAACACTGAAGCTTTCTTT
.,13,.,TRBV6-6,TRBJ2-7,CASSRAKGYEQYF,TGTGCCAGCAGTCGCGCAAAGGGGTACGAGCAGTACTTC
few,14,.,TRBV5-1,TRBJ2-7,CASSVTGDSYEQYF,TGCGCCAGCAGCGTTACAGGTGATTCCTACGAGCAGTACTTC
.,16,TRBD1,TRBV5-5,TRBJ1-1,CASSSRFETGDTEAFF,TGTGCCAGCAGCTCCCGCTTCGAGACAGGGGACACTGAAGCTTTCTTT
.,18,TRBD2,TRBV19,TRBJ2-1,CASSIPLGLAGGNNEQFF,TGTGCCAGTAGTATACCCCTGGGACTAGCGGGAGGCAACAATGAGCAGTTCTTC
once,12,.,TRBV9,TRBJ1-1,CASGGLATEAFF,TGTGCCAGCGGGGGGTTGGCCACTGAAGCTTTCTTT
.,15,TRBD2,TRBV6-1,TRBJ2-7,CASSVTRGVTYEQYF,TGTGCCAGCAGTGTCACCCGGGGGGTGACCTACGAGCAGTACTTC
.,12,.,TRBV2,TRBJ1-5,CAKSAGDQPQHF,TGTGCCAAGTCGGCAGGGGATCAGCCCCAGCATTTT
.,13,.,TRBV28,TRBJ2-1,CASNGRVLNEQFF,TGTGCCAGCAATGGCAGGGTGTTAAATGAGCAGTTCTTC
.,13,.,TRBV7-2,TRBJ2-1,CASSLELKNEQFF,TGTGCCAGCAGCTTAGAACTTAAGAATGAGCAGTTCTTC
.,15,.,TRBV28,TRBJ1-2,CASSLWGANSHGYTF,TGTGCCAGCAGTTTATGGGGGGCTAATTCCCATGGCTACACCTTC
.,12,.,TRBV6-1,TRBJ2-1,CASRGYYNEQFF,TGTGCCAGCAGGGGCTACTACAATGAGCAGTTCTTC
.,15,TRBD1,TRBV7-9,TRBJ2-3,CASSSGQGEDDTQYF,TGTGCCAGCAGCTCCGGACAGGGGGAGGACGATACGCAGTATTTT
.,15,TRBD2,TRBV5-1,TRBJ2-3,CASSFREGDADTQYF,TGCGCCAGCAGCTTTCGGGAGGGGGACGCAGATACGCAGTATTTT
.,16,TRBD2,TRBV4-2,TRBJ2-1,CASSRTLGTSQNEQFF,TGTGCCAGCAGCCGAACCCTTGGGACTAGCCAGAATGAGCAGTTCTTC
.,14,.,TRBV7-3,TRBJ2-5,CASSLGLAQETQYF,TGTGCCAGCAGCTTAGGGCTAGCCCAAGAGACCCAGTACTTC
.,15,TRBD2,TRBV2,TRBJ2-7,CASSPTSGSSYEQYF,TGTGCCAGCAGCCCCACGAGCGGGAGCTCCTACGAGCAGTACTTC
.,12,.,TRBV6-5,TRBJ1-2,CASGASLSGYTF,TGTGCCAGCGGAGCCTCCCTGAGTGGCTACACCTTC
.,16,.,TRBV11-2,TRBJ1-5,CASSLEGMGGNQPQHF,TGTGCCAGCAGCTTAGAAGGCATGGGGGGAAATCAGCCCCAGCATTTT
.,15,.,TRBV7-8,TRBJ1-5,CASSLVLTGNQPQHF,TGTGCCAGCAGCTTAGTTCTGACAGGCAATCAGCCCCAGCATTTT
.,18,.,TRBV7-8,TRBJ1-1,CASSLKTTYREEGTEAFF,TGTGCCAGCAGCTTAAAAACGACCTACAGGGAAGAGGGCACTGAAGCTTTCTTT
few,14,TRBD2,TRBV30,TRBJ2-3,CAYTTSGRTDTQYF,TGTGCCTATACGACTAGCGGGAGGACAGATACGCAGTATTTT
.,14,TRBD2,TRBV10-3,TRBJ2-7,CAIRGAGGQYEQYF,TGTGCCATCAGGGGGGCGGGGGGGCAGTACGAGCAGTACTTC
few,16,.,TRBV30,TRBJ1-3,CAWSNFAGRVGNTIYF,TGTGCCTGGAGTAACTTCGCCGGCAGGGTCGGAAACACCATATATTTT
once,12,.,TRBV27,TRBJ2-3,CASSARADTQYF,TGTGCCAGCAGTGCCCGGGCAGATACGCAGTATTTT
.,15,.,TRBV15,TRBJ1-3,CATSSQGNSGNTIYF,TGTGCCACCAGCTCCCAGGGTAACTCTGGAAACACCATATATTTT
.,14,TRBD1,TRBV5-1,TRBJ2-2,CASSRTGGTGELFF,TGCGCCAGCAGCCGGACAGGGGGAACCGGGGAGCTGTTTTTT
once,15,TRBD1,TRBV18,TRBJ2-7,CASSRAGGYSYEQYF,TGTGCCAGCTCACGGGCAGGGGGCTACTCCTACGAGCAGTACTTC
.,14,TRBD1,TRBV5-1,TRBJ1-1,CASREGQMNTEAFF,TGCGCCAGCAGGGAGGGACAGATGAACACTGAAGCTTTCTTT
.,15,TRBD2,TRBV28,TRBJ2-7,CASSLFGEGRIRQYF,TGTGCCAGCAGTTTATTCGGGGAGGGCCGAATAAGGCAGTACTTC
.,11,TRBD1,TRBV29-1,TRBJ1-1,CSSDRGTEAFF,TGCAGCTCGGACAGGGGCACTGAAGCTTTCTTT
once,12,.,TRBV5-1,TRBJ2-5,CASSLTGVTQYF,TGCGCCAGCAGCTTAACGGGGGTGACCCAGTACTTC
.,14,.,TRBV6-5,TRBJ2-1,CASSYVDRYNEQFF,TGTGCCAGCAGTTACGTGGACAGATACAATGAGCAGTTCTTC
few,13,.,TRBV18,TRBJ1-2,CASSPQGIDGYTF,TGTGCCAGCTCACCACAGGGGATCGATGGCTACACCTTC
few,12,.,TRBV6-1,TRBJ2-7,CALHGQKNEQYF,TGTGCCCTCCACGGACAGAAAAACGAGCAGTACTTC
few,13,TRBD2,TRBV5-4,TRBJ2-7,CASTSGTDYEQYF,TGTGCCTCTACTAGCGGGACAGACTACGAGCAGTACTTC
many,14,.,TRBV2,TRBJ2-7,CASSATEVSYEQYF,TGTGCCAGCAGTGCGACAGAGGTCTCCTACGAGCAGTACTTC
.,15,TRBD2,TRBV9,TRBJ2-7,CASSAYSGLAYEQYF,TGTGCCAGCAGCGCCTATAGCGGGCTGGCCTACGAGCAGTACTTC
.,15,.,TRBV5-1,TRBJ1-3,CASSLGSGSGNTIYF,TGCGCCAGCAGCTTGGGTTCGGGCTCTGGAAACACCATATATTTT
.,14,TRBD2,TRBV15,TRBJ2-1,CATSRTSGSPEQFF,TGTGCCACCAGCCGCACTAGCGGGAGCCCCGAGCAGTTCTTC
few,16,.,TRBV9,TRBJ2-2,CASSVSGGGFTGELFF,TGTGCCAGCAGCGTGAGTGGAGGAGGGTTCACCGGGGAGCTGTTTTTT
.,14,.,TRBV4-2,TRBJ1-1,CASSQESGLQEAFF,TGTGCCAGCAGCCAAGAGTCAGGACTCCAAGAAGCTTTCTTT
.,14,.,TRBV5-4,TRBJ2-2,CASSFELYTGELFF,TGTGCCAGCAGCTTTGAACTGTACACCGGGGAGCTGTTTTTT
.,15,TRBD2,TRBV9,TRBJ2-1,CASSVRLAGVDEQFF,TGTGCCAGCAGCGTACGCCTAGCGGGAGTGGATGAGCAGTTCTTC
.,11,.,TRBV30,TRBJ1-6,CACFEDSPLHF,TGTGCCTGCTTTGAGGATTCACCCCTCCACTTT
.,11,.,TRBV5-6,TRBJ2-1,CASSSNYEQFF,TGTGCCAGCAGCTCCAATTATGAGCAGTTCTTC
few,15,TRBD1,TRBV5-1,TRBJ1-1,CASSTGTGVGTEAFF,TGCGCCAGCAGCACCGGGACAGGGGTAGGCACTGAAGCTTTCTTT